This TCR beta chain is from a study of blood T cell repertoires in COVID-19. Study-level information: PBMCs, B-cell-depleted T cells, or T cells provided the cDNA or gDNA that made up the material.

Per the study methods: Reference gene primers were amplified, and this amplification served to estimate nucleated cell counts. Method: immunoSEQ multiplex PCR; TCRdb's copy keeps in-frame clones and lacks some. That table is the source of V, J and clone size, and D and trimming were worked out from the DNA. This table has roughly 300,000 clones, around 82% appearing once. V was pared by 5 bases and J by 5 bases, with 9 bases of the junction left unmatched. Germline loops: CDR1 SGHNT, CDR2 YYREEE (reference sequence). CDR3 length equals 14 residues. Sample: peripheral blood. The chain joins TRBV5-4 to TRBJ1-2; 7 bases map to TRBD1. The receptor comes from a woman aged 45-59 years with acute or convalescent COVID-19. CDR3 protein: CASRAAQQGYGYTF. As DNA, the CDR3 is TGTGCCAGCAGGGCCGCTCAACAGGGGTATGGCTACACCTTC.